This T cell receptor beta chain is from a study of T cells in Graves' hyperthyroidism and ophthalmopathy. Findings and caveats of the study: Expanded thyroid clonotypes (above 0.001) were mostly also found in blood.

Losses at the gene ends were 5 bases for V and 3 bases for J; bases not matched to a gene: 6. Germline lookup yields CDR1 SGHTA and CDR2 FQGTGA. The CDR3 spans 14 residues. This clonotype was seen a few times. Its antigen is still unknown. Inclusion characteristics of ophthalmopathy patients comprised a Clinical Activity Score of at least 3, a NOSPECS grade of at least 4, and duration under 3 months. RNA transcripts were the template for amplifying TCR beta CDR3 regions. The TCR CDR3 first-round RT-PCR relied on the HTBI primer set. Using its own MiXCR run on the multiplex PCR reads, TCRdb lists one record per CDR3 protein. Here the sample spans about 480,000 distinct CDR3 sequences, approximately 22% being singletons.

This clonotype was obtained from a woman in her seventies with Graves' ophthalmopathy. V usage is TRBV7-3 and J usage is TRBJ2-7; 8 bases align to TRBD1. Input material: blood. This CDR3 reads CASSKGGQGYEQYF. In nucleotides, the CDR3 is TGTGCCAGCAGCAAAGGCGGACAGGGCTACGAGCAGTACTTC.